This T cell receptor beta chain comes out of a study of T-cell memory formation after mild COVID-19. The study, taken as a whole, reports: Memory from before infection featured some responding clones, which suggests cross-reactive memory joined.

Germline loops: CDR1 SGHTA, CDR2 FQGTGA. Trimming at V came to 5 bases and at J to 4 bases, leaving 14 bases not matched to a gene. CDR3 length: 17 residues. TCR alpha and TCR beta cDNA libraries with sample barcodes and UMIs came from 5'RACE using constant-segment primers. MiXCR, applied by TCRdb to the 5' RACE reads, yields one record per CDR3 protein. The sample shows tens of thousands of distinct CDR3 sequences, approximately 13% of them seen only once. To note about this clonotype: Its antigen is as yet unknown.

The sample taken for sequencing was PBMCs or a T cell subset sorted from them (not recorded which). This TCR came from an adult woman who had mild COVID-19 (a few samples of this study predate the infection). Cell type and time point are not known. V and J are TRBV7-3 and TRBJ2-5, with 9 bases that match TRBD1. This chain's CDR3 is CASSPGGTHRGRETQYF. The CDR3 bases are TGTGCCAGCAGCCCCGGGGGGACTCACAGGGGGCGAGAGACCCAGTACTTC.